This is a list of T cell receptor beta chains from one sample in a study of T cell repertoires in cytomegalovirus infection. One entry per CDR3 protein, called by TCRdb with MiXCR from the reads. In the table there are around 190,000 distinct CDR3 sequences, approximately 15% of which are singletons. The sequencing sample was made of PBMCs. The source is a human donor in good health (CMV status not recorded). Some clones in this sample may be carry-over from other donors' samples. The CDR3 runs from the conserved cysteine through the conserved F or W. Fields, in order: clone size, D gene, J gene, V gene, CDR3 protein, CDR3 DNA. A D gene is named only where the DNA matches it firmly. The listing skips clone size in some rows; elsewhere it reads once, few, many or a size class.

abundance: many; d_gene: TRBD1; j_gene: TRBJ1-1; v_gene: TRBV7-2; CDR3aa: CASSRGQELNTEAFF; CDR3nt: TGTGCCAGCAGCCGAGGACAGGAATTGAACACTGAAGCTTTCTTT
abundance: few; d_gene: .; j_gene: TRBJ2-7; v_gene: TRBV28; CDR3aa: CASSFLDSSRDPGSYEQYF; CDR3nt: TGTGCCAGCAGTTTCCTGGACAGCTCAAGGGACCCTGGATCCTACGAGCAGTACTTC
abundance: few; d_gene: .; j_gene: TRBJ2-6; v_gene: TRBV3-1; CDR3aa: CASSLGPPRAGANVLTF; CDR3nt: TGTGCCAGCAGCCTGGGACCCCCGAGGGCTGGGGCCAACGTCCTGACTTTC
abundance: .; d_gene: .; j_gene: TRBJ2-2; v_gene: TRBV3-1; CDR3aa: CASSRFTNTGELFF; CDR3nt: TGTGCCAGCAGCCGTTTTACGAACACCGGGGAGCTGTTTTTT
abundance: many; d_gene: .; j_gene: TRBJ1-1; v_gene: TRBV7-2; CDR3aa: CASSLRLPEAFF; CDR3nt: TGTGCCAGCAGCCTGCGGCTGCCTGAAGCTTTCTTT
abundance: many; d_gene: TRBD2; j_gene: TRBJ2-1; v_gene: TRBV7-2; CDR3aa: CASSFSGRAVNEQFF; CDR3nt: TGTGCCAGCAGCTTTAGCGGGAGGGCCGTGAATGAGCAGTTCTTC
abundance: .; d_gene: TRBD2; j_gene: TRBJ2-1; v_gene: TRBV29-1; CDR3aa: CSVRLYGLAGGNEQFF; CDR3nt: TGCAGCGTGAGGTTATACGGACTAGCGGGGGGAAATGAGCAGTTCTTC
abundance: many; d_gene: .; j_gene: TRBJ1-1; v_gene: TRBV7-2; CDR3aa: CASSFKGNTEAFF; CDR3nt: TGTGCCAGCAGCTTTAAGGGAAACACTGAAGCTTTCTTT
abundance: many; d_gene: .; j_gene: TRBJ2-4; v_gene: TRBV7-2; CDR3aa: CASSLGEANIQYF; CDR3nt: TGTGCCAGCAGCTTAGGGGAGGCAAACATTCAGTACTTC
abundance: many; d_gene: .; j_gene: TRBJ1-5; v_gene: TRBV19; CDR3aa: CASSIDSRGPGNQPQHF; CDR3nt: TGTGCCAGTAGTATAGATTCGAGGGGCCCGGGCAATCAGCCCCAGCATTTT